Below, 25 T cell receptor beta chains from the same sample are listed, as sequenced in a study of cytomegalovirus exposure and HLA in healthy donors. Amplification used 60 Vbeta primers and 13 Jbeta primers. Libraries were prepared by immunoSEQ multiplex PCR; TCRdb keeps only in-frame clonotypes and omits some of them. The sample includes approximately 150,000 clones, roughly 80% seen only once; the top ten take around 2%. The sequenced sample consisted of PBMCs. Receptors originate from a woman aged 35 to 49 in good health and CMV-seronegative.

This chain uses TRBV5-4 with TRBJ1-1; D unclear. The CDR3 has 15 residues. Looked up from germline, CDR1 is SGHNT and CDR2 is YYREEE (reference sequence). V lost 4 bases and J lost 13, with 26 bases in between. CDR3 residues: CASSQRAGALGMNFF. The CDR3 DNA reads TGTGCCAGCAGCCAACGTGCGGGAGCGCTAGGGATGAATTTCTTT.

The genes are TRBV6-4 and TRBJ1-2; 7 bases agree with TRBD1. V trimming: 3 bases; J trimming: 3 bases; junction bases outside the gene matches: 7. This CDR3 region has 15 residues. CDR1 is MRHNA, CDR2 SNTAGT, per germline. CDR3 loop: CASSERGPRDYGYTF. CDR3 DNA sequence: TGTGCCAGCAGTGAAAGGGGGCCCAGGGACTATGGCTACACCTTC.

About this clone: Sequence at one end of the junction differs from germline and may be a read error. The chain is built from TRBV7-9 and TRBJ1-2; 11 nucleotides line up with TRBD1. The CDR3 runs 14 residues. Germline V gene sequence: CDR1 SEHNR, CDR2 FQNEAQ (reference sequence). The CDR3 nucleotides are TGTTCCAGCAGATTTGGGGACAGGGGGTATGGCTACACCTTC. Protein: CSSRFGDRGYGYTF. The whole variable domain, remainder taken from reference TRBV7-9 and TRBJ1-2, is DTGVSQNPRHKITKRGQNVTFRCDPISEHNRLYWYRQTLGQGPEFLTYFQNEAQLEKSRLLSDRFSAERPKGSFSTLEIQRTEQGDSAMYLCSSRFGDRGYGYTFGSGTRLTVV.

The genes are TRBV9 and TRBJ1-1; D is undetermined. The CDR3 totals 15 residues. Germline CDR1 and CDR2: SGDLS and YYNGEE. V was cut by 0 bases and J by 1 base, with 10 bases left in between. The CDR3 DNA reads as TGTGCCAGCAGCGTAGCTTTGGGAGCGAACACTGAAGCTTTCTTT. Protein: CASSVALGANTEAFF.

The chain is built from TRBV7-9 and TRBJ2-5, with 7 bases lining up with TRBD2. V lost 1 base, J lost 1 base, and 6 bases stayed unmatched. Germline V gene data show CDR1 as SEHNR and CDR2 as FQNEAQ (reference sequence). This CDR3 comprises 16 residues. This CDR3 reads CASSLVSGGAQETQYF. As DNA, the CDR3 is TGTGCCAGCAGCTTAGTATCGGGAGGCGCCCAAGAGACCCAGTACTTC.

The chain joins TRBV19 to TRBJ2-7; a possible D gene is TRBD2 (6 bases). The CDR3 is made up of 14 amino acids. CDR1 is LNHDA and CDR2 is SQIVND in the germline V gene (reference sequence). V dropped 3 bases and J dropped 3 bases, with 12 bases sitting between them. The CDR3 nucleotides read TGTGCCAGTAGTATTTGGACGGGAGACTACGAGCAGTACTTC. It is translated as CASSIWTGDYEQYF. The full variable domain, completed using reference TRBV19 and TRBJ2-7, is DGGITQSPKYLFRKEGQNVTLSCEQNLNHDAMYWYRQDPGQGLRLIYYSQIVNDFQKGDIAEGYSVSREKKESFPLTVTSAQKNPTAFYLCASSIWTGDYEQYFGPGTRLTVT.

The chain combines TRBV5-1 with TRBJ2-1; 8 nucleotides agree with TRBD2. The CDR3 is made up of 15 amino acids. J gave up 4 bases and V 4 bases, and 7 bases lay outside the gene matches. The germline CDR1 and CDR2 sequences are SGHRS and YFSETQ. CDR3 in amino acids: CASSLERGPYNEQFF. In DNA form, the CDR3 reads TGCGCCAGCAGCCTGGAGCGGGGGCCGTACAATGAGCAGTTCTTC.

The chain uses TRBV28 and TRBJ1-2; 7 bases agree with TRBD1. CDR3 size: 14 residues. V lost 1 base and J lost 4; bases outside the gene matches: 3. Germline V CDR1 and CDR2: MDHEN, SYDVKM. For the CDR3, the DNA is TGTGCCAGCAGTTTATATGCAGGGGGCTATGGCTACACCTTC. Its protein is CASSLYAGGYGYTF.

The chain combines TRBV27 with TRBJ2-7, with D possibly being TRBD1 (6 bases). Per germline, CDR1 MNHEY and CDR2 SMNVEV (reference sequence). The CDR3 contains 13 residues. V dropped 5 bases and J dropped 3 bases, with 11 bases sitting between them. This CDR3 is CASSPWTDYEQYF. CDR3 coding DNA: TGTGCCAGCAGTCCCTGGACAGACTACGAGCAGTACTTC.

This chain uses TRBV6-5 with TRBJ1-2; no definite D call. The CDR3 has 14 residues. From germline, CDR1 is MNHEY and CDR2 SVGAGI. The V end lost 6 bases, the J end lost 0 bases, and 11 bases lay between the germline ends. The CDR3 DNA is TGTGCCAGCAGCCACGCCGTAGCTAACTATGGCTACACCTTC. Its protein product is CASSHAVANYGYTF.

The rearrangement links TRBV30 to TRBJ2-1; tentative D call: TRBD2 (6 bases). The CDR3 covers 16 residues. V gave up 0 bases and J gave up 7 bases, with 19 bases separating them. In germline, CDR1 is GTSNPN, CDR2 SVGIG (reference sequence). CDR3 in amino acids: CAWSVKLRWGVNEQFF. In nucleotides, the CDR3 is TGTGCCTGGAGTGTAAAGTTGCGTTGGGGGGTAAATGAGCAGTTCTTC. The variable domain in full, completed from reference TRBV30 and TRBJ2-1, reads SQTIHQWPATLVQPVGSPLSLECTVEGTSNPNLYWYRQAAGRGLQLLFYSVGIGQISSEVPQNLSASRPQDRQFILSSKKLLLSDSGFYLCAWSVKLRWGVNEQFFGPGTRLTVL.

The chain carries TRBV6-5 and TRBJ2-2, with TRBD2 as a possible D gene (6 bases). The CDR3 runs 16 residues. Per germline, CDR1 MNHEY and CDR2 SVGAGI. Trimming removed 0 bases from V and 6 bases from J, with 14 bases in between. The CDR3 region is CASSYSSGVSSGELFF. In DNA, the CDR3 is TGTGCCAGCAGTTACTCGTCGGGAGTGAGCTCCGGGGAGCTGTTTTTT.

To note about this clone: An end of the junction differs from the germline gene, which may be a read error. The rearrangement joins TRBV5-1 to TRBJ2-2, with 8 bases matching TRBD1. Germline CDR1 is SGHRS and CDR2 is YFSETQ. CDR3 length equals 15 residues. CDR3 loop: CASSARTGNTEELFF. CDR3 sequence (DNA): TGCGCCAGCAGCGCAAGGACAGGGAACACCGAGGAGCTGTTTTTT.

V and J are TRBV11-2 and TRBJ1-2; 7 bases line up with TRBD1. Germline V CDR1 and CDR2: SGHAT, FQNNGV. The CDR3 length is 14 residues. J lost 5 bases, V lost 6 bases, and 9 bases had no gene match. CDR3 region: CASSQGGQIYGYTF. The CDR3 coding sequence is TGTGCCAGCAGTCAGGGGGGACAGATATATGGCTACACCTTC.

This chain joins TRBV6-6 and TRBJ1-1; D unclear. This CDR3 has 14 residues. The V gene lost 7 bases and the J gene lost 1 base, with 13 bases spanning the gap. Per germline, CDR1 MNHNY and CDR2 SVGAGI (reference sequence). The CDR3 DNA is TGTGCCAGCACCGAGCGACTATCGAACACTGAAGCTTTCTTT. Its translation is CASTERLSNTEAFF.

The chain joins TRBV10-3 to TRBJ2-5, with TRBD2 matching over 10 bases. The end of the DNA aligns better with TRBJ2-7, so the J call may be wrong. This CDR3 comprises 14 residues. Germline V gene data show CDR1 as ENHRY and CDR2 as SYGVKD. Here the CDR3 DNA reads TGTGCCATCAGTGATCTAGCGGGAGTTGACGAGCAGTACTTC. It encodes CAISDLAGVDEQYF.

The chain combines TRBV7-9 with TRBJ1-1; 8 nucleotides match TRBD1. CDR1 is SEHNR and CDR2 is FQNEAQ in the germline V gene (reference sequence). Germline trimming cut 6 bases from V and 0 bases from J; bases unmatched to any gene: 12. The CDR3 has 17 amino acids. CDR3 coding DNA: TGTGCCAGCAGGCAAAAAGGACAGGGAGTAATGAACACTGAAGCTTTCTTT. It specifies CASRQKGQGVMNTEAFF.

This chain joins TRBV5-4 and TRBJ2-5; no reliable D call. The assigned J gene may be wrong: the sequence end matches TRBJ2-7 better. Germline loops: CDR1 SGHNT, CDR2 YYREEE (reference sequence). The CDR3 runs 12 residues. The CDR3 here is CASRGGSYEQYF. The CDR3 bases are TGTGCCAGCCGCGGTGGATCCTACGAGCAGTACTTC.

This clone was recorded a few times. V and J are TRBV6-8 and TRBJ2-1; 12 positions match TRBD2. V gave up 7 bases and J gave up 0 bases; unmatched junction bases: 19. Germline V lookup: CDR1 MNHGY, CDR2 SAAAGT. This CDR3 spans 21 amino acids. In DNA form, the CDR3 reads TGTGCCAGCATCGCCACGGACCCGGGACTAGCGGGTTTAAGCTCCTACAATGAGCAGTTCTTC. As protein: CASIATDPGLAGLSSYNEQFF.

This chain uses TRBV11-2 with TRBJ1-6, with a possible D match to TRBD1 (6 bases). CDR3 length: 15 residues. The V gene lost 5 bases and the J gene lost 7 bases, with 15 bases spanning the gap. CDR1 is SGHAT, CDR2 FQNNGV, per germline. The CDR3 coding sequence is TGTGCCAGCAGCCGAAGACAGGATGCAAATTCACCCCTCCACTTT. Protein sequence: CASSRRQDANSPLHF.

The sample holds a few counts of this clone. This rearrangement joins TRBV27 to TRBJ1-1; TRBD1 matches 8 bases. Germline V gene data show CDR1 as MNHEY and CDR2 as SMNVEV (reference sequence). Trimming took 5 bases from V and 5 from J; bases not matched to a gene: 4. The CDR3 has 13 residues. CDR3 bases: TGTGCCAGCAGTATCAGGGGGCAAACTGAAGCTTTCTTT. Protein: CASSIRGQTEAFF.

This clone occurred a few times. This chain connects TRBV5-1 to TRBJ2-3; 7 nucleotides line up with TRBD1. The CDR3 has 17 residues. V trimming: 3 bases; J trimming: 1 base; junction bases outside the gene matches: 11. Germline CDR1 and CDR2: SGHRS and YFSETQ. The CDR3 DNA follows: TGCGCCAGCAGCTCAAACCACAGGGGAAAAGGCACAGATACGCAGTATTTT. It translates to CASSSNHRGKGTDTQYF.

The chain links TRBV4-1 to TRBJ2-5; 9 nucleotides match TRBD2. Looked up from germline, CDR1 is MGHRA and CDR2 is YSYEKL. This CDR3 has 16 amino acids. V gave up 1 base and J gave up 7 bases; unmatched junction bases: 10. CDR3 nucleotide sequence: TGCGCCAGCAGCCAAGGCCCGGGACTAGCTGCAGGGACCCAGTACTTC. This sequence encodes CASSQGPGLAAGTQYF.

This chain connects TRBV6-5 to TRBJ1-3; D remains ambiguous. The V and J ends lost 0 bases and 4 bases respectively, with 13 bases between them. The CDR3 is made up of 16 amino acids. Germline CDR1 MNHEY, CDR2 SVGAGI. The CDR3 loop reads CASSYSGEEVGNTIYF. The CDR3 coding sequence is TGTGCCAGCAGTTACTCCGGGGAAGAGGTCGGAAACACCATATATTTT.

This chain connects TRBV27 to TRBJ1-1; D not certain. Germline CDR1 MNHEY, CDR2 SMNVEV (reference sequence). The CDR3 has 15 amino acids. Trimming pared 2 bases from V and 5 bases from J, leaving 15 bases between. CDR3 bases: TGTGCCAGCAGTTTAACAGTGGGCGCGGGTACTGAAGCTTTCTTT. It encodes CASSLTVGAGTEAFF.